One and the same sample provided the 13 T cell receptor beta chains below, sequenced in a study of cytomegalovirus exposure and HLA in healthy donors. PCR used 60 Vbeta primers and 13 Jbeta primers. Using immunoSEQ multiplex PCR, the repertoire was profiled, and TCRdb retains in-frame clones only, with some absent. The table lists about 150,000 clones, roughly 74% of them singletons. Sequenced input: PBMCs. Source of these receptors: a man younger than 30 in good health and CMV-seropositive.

CDR3 sequence: CASSGGTLQSTDTQYF. As DNA, the CDR3 is TGTGCCAGCAGCGGTGGGACTCTCCAGAGCACAGATACGCAGTATTTT. V is TRBV5-6 and J is TRBJ2-3, with a tentative D call TRBD2 (6 bases). Germline assignment: CDR1 SGHDT and CDR2 YYEEEE. This CDR3 spans 16 amino acids. Deletions cut 4 bases from V and 0 bases from J, with 15 bases between.

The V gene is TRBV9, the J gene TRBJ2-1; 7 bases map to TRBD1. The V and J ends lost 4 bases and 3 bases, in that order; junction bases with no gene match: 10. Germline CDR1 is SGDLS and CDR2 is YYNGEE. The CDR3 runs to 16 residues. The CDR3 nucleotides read TGTGCCAGCAGCCCAGAACAGGGGACATACTACAATGAGCAGTTCTTC. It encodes CASSPEQGTYYNEQFF.

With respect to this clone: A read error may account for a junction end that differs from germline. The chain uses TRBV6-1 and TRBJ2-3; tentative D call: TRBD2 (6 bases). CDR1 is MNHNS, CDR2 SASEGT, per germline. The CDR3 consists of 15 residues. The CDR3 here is CASRDGSGSTDTQYF. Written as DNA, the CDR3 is TGTGCCAGCCGTGACGGGAGCGGGAGCACAGATACGCAGTATTTT.

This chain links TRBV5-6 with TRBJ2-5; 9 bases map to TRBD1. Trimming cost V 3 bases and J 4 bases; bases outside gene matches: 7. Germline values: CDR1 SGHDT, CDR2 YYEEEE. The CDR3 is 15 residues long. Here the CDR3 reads CASSWGTGRGETQYF. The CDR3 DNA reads TGTGCCAGCAGCTGGGGGACAGGGAGGGGAGAGACCCAGTACTTC.

The DNA of the CDR3 is TGTGCCAGCAGTTTAAGGGGGCGAGAAAAACTGTTTTTT. It codes for CASSLRGREKLFF. This rearrangement joins TRBV6-6 to TRBJ1-4, with 7 nucleotides matching TRBD1. Germline V lookup: CDR1 MNHNY, CDR2 SVGAGI (reference sequence). The CDR3 covers 13 residues. Trimming at V came to 4 bases and at J to 8 bases, leaving 4 bases not matched to a gene.

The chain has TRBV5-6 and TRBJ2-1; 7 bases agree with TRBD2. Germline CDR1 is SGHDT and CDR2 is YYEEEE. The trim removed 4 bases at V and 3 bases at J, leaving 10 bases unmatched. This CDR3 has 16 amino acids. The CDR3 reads CASSLIAGMNYNEQFF. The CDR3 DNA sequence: TGTGCCAGCAGCCTGATAGCGGGCATGAACTACAATGAGCAGTTCTTC.

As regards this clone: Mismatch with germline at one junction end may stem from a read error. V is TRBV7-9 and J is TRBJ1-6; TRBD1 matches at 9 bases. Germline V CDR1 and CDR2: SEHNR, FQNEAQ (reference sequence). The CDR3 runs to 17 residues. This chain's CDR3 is CSSSDHDTGGVGSPLHF. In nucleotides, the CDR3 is TGTTCCAGCAGCGACCACGATACAGGGGGCGTGGGTTCACCCCTCCACTTT.

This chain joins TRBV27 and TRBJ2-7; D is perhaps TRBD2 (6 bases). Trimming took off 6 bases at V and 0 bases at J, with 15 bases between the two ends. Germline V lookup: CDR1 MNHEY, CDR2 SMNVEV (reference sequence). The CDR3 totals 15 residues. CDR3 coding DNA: TGTGCCAGCAGCCTAGGTCTAGCGAACTCCTACGAGCAGTACTTC. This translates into CASSLGLANSYEQYF.

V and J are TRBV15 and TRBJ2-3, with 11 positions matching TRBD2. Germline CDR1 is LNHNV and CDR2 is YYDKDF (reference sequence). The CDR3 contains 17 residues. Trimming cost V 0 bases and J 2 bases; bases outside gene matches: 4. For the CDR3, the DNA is TGTGCCACCAGCAGAGACCGACTAGCGGGAAACACAGATACGCAGTATTTT. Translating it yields CATSRDRLAGNTDTQYF.

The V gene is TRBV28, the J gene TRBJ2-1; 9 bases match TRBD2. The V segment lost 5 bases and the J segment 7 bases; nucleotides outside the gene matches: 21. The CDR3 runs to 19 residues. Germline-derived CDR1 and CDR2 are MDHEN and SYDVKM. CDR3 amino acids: CASSVQALGGSGSKNEQFF. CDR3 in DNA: TGTGCCAGCAGTGTCCAGGCACTTGGGGGTAGCGGGAGTAAGAATGAGCAGTTCTTC.

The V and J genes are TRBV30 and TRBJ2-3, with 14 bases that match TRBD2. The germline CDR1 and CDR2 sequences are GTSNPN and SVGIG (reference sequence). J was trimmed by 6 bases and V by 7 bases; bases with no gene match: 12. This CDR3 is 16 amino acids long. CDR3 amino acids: CASDPVTSGRADTQYF. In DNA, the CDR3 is TGTGCCTCCGACCCCGTGACTAGCGGGAGGGCCGATACGCAGTATTTT.

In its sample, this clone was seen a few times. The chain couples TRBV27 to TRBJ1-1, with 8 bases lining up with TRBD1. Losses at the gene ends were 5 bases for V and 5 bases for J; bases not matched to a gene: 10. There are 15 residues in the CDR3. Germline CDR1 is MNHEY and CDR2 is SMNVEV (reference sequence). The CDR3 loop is CASSPTTGVMTEAFF. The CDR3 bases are TGTGCCAGCAGTCCCACGACAGGGGTGATGACTGAAGCTTTCTTT.

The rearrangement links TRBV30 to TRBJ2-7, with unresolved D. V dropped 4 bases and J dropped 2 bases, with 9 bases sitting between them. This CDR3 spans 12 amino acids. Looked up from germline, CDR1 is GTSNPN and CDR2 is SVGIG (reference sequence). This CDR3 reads CAWMNRAYEQYF. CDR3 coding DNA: TGTGCCTGGATGAACAGAGCCTACGAGCAGTACTTC.